The 26 T cell receptor beta chains reported below all come from one sample, sequenced in a study of immune characterization of retroperitoneal liposarcoma. TCRdb independently ran MiXCR on the PCR reads; one entry per CDR3 protein. This sample has some 2,900 distinct CDR3 sequences; 40% to 50% occur once, and the top ten carry 50% to 60%. The sample consisted of tumor tissue. Every receptor here comes from a male donor with retroperitoneal liposarcoma.

This clonotype is labeled medium-sized. The chain couples TRBV6-1 to TRBJ2-5, with D unclear. The CDR3 contains 12 residues. Germline V gene lookup returns CDR1 MNHNS and CDR2 SASEGT. The V end was cut by 2 bases, the J end by 12 bases, with 13 bases between. The CDR3 protein is CASSEITAWEYF. The CDR3 DNA reads as TGTGCCAGCAGTGAAATAACCGCATGGGAGTACTTC.

In its sample, this clonotype was seen a few times. The chain employs TRBV27 and TRBJ2-7; 7 nucleotides line up with TRBD1. The germline V gene encodes CDR1 MNHEY and CDR2 SMNVEV (reference sequence). CDR3 length equals 13 residues. J was trimmed by 0 bases and V by 7 bases; bases with no gene match: 3. The CDR3 bases are TGTGCCAGCATCGGGACAGTCTCCTACGAGCAGTACTTC. It encodes CASIGTVSYEQYF.

The chain recombines TRBV6-6 with TRBJ1-1; tentative D call: TRBD1 (5 bases). The germline gives CDR1 MNHNY, CDR2 SVGAGI (reference sequence). V lost 5 bases, J lost 1 base, and 8 bases lay in between. This CDR3 comprises 13 residues. The CDR3 coding sequence is TGTGCCAGCAGTGACGGACAGAACACTGAAGCTTTCTTT. This sequence encodes CASSDGQNTEAFF.

This clonotype was found a few times. V usage is TRBV6-1 and J usage is TRBJ2-5; TRBD2 matches 9 bases. CDR1 and CDR2 (germline): MNHNS, SASEGT. The ends lost 7 bases at V and 6 bases at J; junction bases unmatched: 15. The CDR3 consists of 16 residues. This CDR3 is CASTIISGSGGQTQYF. CDR3 DNA sequence: TGTGCCAGCACCATTATTAGCGGGAGTGGCGGACAGACCCAGTACTTC.

The chain has TRBV6-1 and TRBJ2-2; possibly TRBD1 for D (5 bases). Germline CDR1 MNHNS, CDR2 SASEGT. This CDR3 contains 15 residues. Trimming removed 2 bases from V and 3 bases from J, with 10 bases in between. In DNA form, the CDR3 reads TGTGCCAGCAGTGAATTGCGACAGCACACCGGGGAGCTGTTTTTT. This sequence encodes CASSELRQHTGELFF.

In regard to this clonotype: A much larger clone is a single base away; this may be a read error. V usage is TRBV12-3 or TRBV12-4 and J usage is TRBJ2-4; 11 bases are shared with TRBD2. V was pared by 4 bases and J by 13 bases, with 15 bases of the junction left unmatched. There are 16 residues in the CDR3. CDR3 amino acids: CASSSLAGGTINEQYF. As DNA, the CDR3 is TGTGCCAGCAGTTCCCTAGCGGGAGGCACCATCAATGAGCAGTACTTC.

The chain carries TRBV7-6 and TRBJ2-1; D may be TRBD2 (5 bases). CDR1 and CDR2 from the germline V gene are SGHVS and FNYEAQ. V gave up 5 bases and J gave up 13 bases, with 21 bases separating them. This CDR3 is 14 amino acids long. The CDR3 bases are TGTGCCAGCAGCCCACGAGGGTCTCAAGAGACCCAGTTCTTC. This gives the protein CASSPRGSQETQFF.

V gene TRBV6-1 combines with J gene TRBJ2-1, with D perhaps given as TRBD1 or TRBD2 (5 bases each). The end of the DNA is better explained by TRBJ2-7, so the J call may be wrong. Per germline, CDR1 MNHNS and CDR2 SASEGT. The CDR3 is 13 amino acids. The CDR3 nucleotides read TGTGCCAGCAGTGAACAGGGTGGGGGCGAGCAGTACTTC. It translates to CASSEQGGGEQYF.

The genes are TRBV5-6 and TRBJ2-7; D gene unclear. Between the trimmed V and J ends, which lost 4 bases and 7 bases, there was a span of 12 bases. This CDR3 region has 12 residues. Germline CDR1 SGHDT, CDR2 YYEEEE. CDR3 sequence reads: CASSRSLGEQYF. In DNA, the CDR3 is TGTGCCAGCAGCCGGAGCCTTGGAGAGCAGTACTTC.

This clonotype was counted between two and nine times. The chain links TRBV6-1 to TRBJ2-1, with TRBD1 identical over 8 bases. TRBJ2-5 matches the DNA end more closely, so the J call is doubtful. The CDR3 runs to 15 residues. Germline values: CDR1 MNHNS, CDR2 SASEGT. The CDR3 region is CASSYTDRVGETQYF. CDR3 coding DNA: TGTGCCAGCAGTTATACGGACAGGGTCGGAGAGACCCAGTACTTC.

By sample share, this clonotype is hyperexpanded. The gene calls are TRBV12-3 or TRBV12-4 and TRBJ1-5; unclear D gene. The CDR3 runs 14 residues. Deletions cut 2 bases from V and 5 bases from J, with 10 bases between. The CDR3 DNA sequence: TGTGCCAGCAGTTTAAAACGGGGTTATCAGCCCCAGCATTTT. Amino acid sequence: CASSLKRGYQPQHF.

The CDR3 region has the DNA TGTGCCAGCAGCCGCCGACTAGCGAAGGATACGCAGTATTTT. It encodes CASSRRLAKDTQYF. The chain joins TRBV7-2 to TRBJ2-3, with 8 bases lining up with TRBD2. The CDR3 sequence is 14 residues long. Germline lookup yields CDR1 SGHTA and CDR2 FQGNSA. With V trimmed by 5 bases and J by 6 bases, 7 bases remained unmatched.

This chain joins TRBV25-1 and TRBJ2-4; D remains unclear. Trimming left V 3 bases short and J 13 bases short, with 13 bases between. The CDR3 loop spans 12 amino acids. The germline V gene encodes CDR1 MGHDK and CDR2 SYGVNS. For the CDR3, the DNA is TGTGCCAGCAGTGATGACTCCAATGAGCAGTACTTC. It encodes CASSDDSNEQYF.

The rearrangement uses TRBV6-1 and TRBJ2-5; D is possibly TRBD1 (6 bases). V lost 2 bases and J 3 bases, leaving 16 bases between the germline ends. This CDR3 is 16 amino acids long. Per the germline V gene, CDR1 is MNHNS and CDR2 is SASEGT. CDR3 sequence: CASSEFGRGVEETQYF. CDR3 in DNA: TGTGCCAGCAGTGAATTTGGCAGGGGAGTCGAAGAGACCCAGTACTTC.

Here the CDR3 DNA reads TGTGCCAGCAGTTTTGCTAGCACAGATACGCAGTATTTT. It yields the protein CASSFASTDTQYF. This chain uses TRBV27 with TRBJ2-3, with D hard to call. Trimming stripped 3 bases from V and 0 bases from J, with 4 bases between. This CDR3 comprises 13 residues. Germline CDR1 and CDR2: MNHEY and SMNVEV (reference sequence).

Only a few counts were recorded for this clonotype. CDR3 in amino acids: CASSEYWRETGQNEQFF. The CDR3 DNA reads as TGTGCCAGCAGTGAATACTGGCGGGAGACGGGGCAGAATGAGCAGTTCTTC. V is TRBV6-1 and J is TRBJ2-1, with 7 nucleotides matching TRBD2. Germline-derived CDR1 and CDR2 are MNHNS and SASEGT. The CDR3 covers 17 residues. V was pared by 2 bases and J by 7 bases, with 14 bases of the junction left unmatched.

In its sample, this clonotype is medium-sized. This chain connects TRBV7-2 to TRBJ2-2, with a weak D call TRBD1 (6 bases). This CDR3 region has 15 residues. Trimming stripped 5 bases from V and 8 bases from J, with 18 bases between. Germline V lookup: CDR1 SGHTA, CDR2 FQGNSA. DNA of the CDR3: TGTGCCAGCAGCCCGGGAACAGGGCTCTCGGGGGAGCTGTTTTTT. Its translation: CASSPGTGLSGELFF.

This clonotype was seen only a few times. The chain has TRBV6-1 and TRBJ1-4, with D tentatively TRBD1 (6 bases). Germline CDR1 reads MNHNS; CDR2 reads SASEGT. The CDR3 covers 15 residues. Trimming removed 0 bases from V and 5 bases from J, with 10 bases in between. The CDR3 nucleotides read TGTGCCAGCAGTGAAGCGCACGGGGGCAATGAAAAACTGTTTTTT. It specifies CASSEAHGGNEKLFF.

J is TRBJ2-1 and V is TRBV6-1; 7 bases align to TRBD2. The CDR3 consists of 15 residues. The junction had 10 bases not matched to a gene; V was cut back by 7 bases and J by 4 bases. Germline V CDR1 and CDR2: MNHNS, SASEGT. This chain's CDR3 is CASTRAGSWYNEQFF. The CDR3 DNA sequence: TGTGCCAGCACGAGAGCGGGATCTTGGTACAATGAGCAGTTCTTC.

In its sample, this clonotype ranks as medium-sized. This rearrangement joins TRBV5-1 to TRBJ2-1; 9 nucleotides agree with TRBD2. The CDR3 contains 15 residues. Germline-derived CDR1 and CDR2 are SGHRS and YFSETQ. V was clipped by 0 bases and J by 5 bases; unmatched bases: 3. The CDR3 protein is CASSLGLAENNEQFF. CDR3 coding DNA: TGCGCCAGCAGCTTGGGACTAGCGGAAAACAATGAGCAGTTCTTC.

This clonotype was detected only a few times. V and J are TRBV12-3 or TRBV12-4 and TRBJ2-1, with a weak D call TRBD2 (6 bases). Matching the DNA end better, TRBJ2-7 makes the J call doubtful. The CDR3 length is 14 residues. The CDR3 spells CASSFGTGSYEQYF. The CDR3 bases are TGTGCCAGCAGTTTCGGGACTGGCTCCTACGAGCAGTACTTC.

This clonotype was observed a handful of times. The V gene is TRBV12-5, the J gene TRBJ2-7, with 7 bases aligning to TRBD1. This CDR3 contains 12 residues. V lost 5 bases to trimming and J lost 3 bases; unmatched junction nucleotides: 1. The V gene's germline CDR1 is LGHNT and CDR2 FRNRAP. The CDR3 loop reads CASGPGGYEQYF. The CDR3 region has the DNA TGTGCTAGTGGTCCAGGGGGCTACGAGCAGTACTTC.

In this sample, this clonotype turned up a few times. V and J are TRBV6-1 and TRBJ2-3, with TRBD1 identical over 7 bases. Germline loops: CDR1 MNHNS, CDR2 SASEGT. This CDR3 contains 15 residues. The trim removed 5 bases at V and 2 bases at J, leaving 7 bases unmatched. The CDR3 sequence: CASSFTGQITDTQYF. The CDR3 DNA reads TGTGCCAGCAGTTTCACGGGACAGATCACAGATACGCAGTATTTT.

The chain employs TRBV5-1 and TRBJ1-1; a possible D gene is TRBD1 (5 bases). The germline V and J ends were trimmed by 2 bases and 3 bases, with 11 bases remaining between them. The CDR3 length is 14 residues. Germline values: CDR1 SGHRS, CDR2 YFSETQ. The CDR3 region is CASSFGGGDTEAFF. As DNA, the CDR3 is TGCGCCAGCAGCTTTGGGGGGGGGGACACTGAAGCTTTCTTT. Using reference TRBV5-1 and TRBJ1-1 for the parts outside the CDR3, the full variable domain is KAGVTQTPRYLIKTRGQQVTLSCSPISGHRSVSWYQQTPGQGLQFLFEYFSETQRNKGNFPGRFSGRQFSNSRSEMNVSTLELGDSALYLCASSFGGGDTEAFFGQGTRLTVV.

This chain connects TRBV6-1 to TRBJ2-5, with D tentatively TRBD1 (6 bases). The end of the DNA fits TRBJ2-7 better, so the J call may be wrong. Germline CDR1 MNHNS, CDR2 SASEGT. The CDR3 has 13 residues. The CDR3 loop is CASSNRVSYEQYF. The CDR3, as DNA: TGTGCCAGCAGTAACAGGGTCTCCTACGAGCAGTACTTC.

A few counts support this clonotype. J is TRBJ2-1 and V is TRBV6-1; 9 bases are a match to TRBD2. CDR3 length: 14 residues. V lost 4 bases, J lost 6 bases, and 4 bases stayed unmatched. Germline values: CDR1 MNHNS, CDR2 SASEGT. The CDR3 nucleotides read TGTGCCAGCAGTGCAGCGGGGGGTCCCAATGAGCAGTTCTTC. Translated, it gives CASSAAGGPNEQFF.